The clone carrying this T cell receptor (beta chain) showed up many times. What it binds is unknown. The germline gene is not matched at one end of the junction; a read error may be the cause. This sample is part of a study of T-cell memory formation after mild COVID-19. Study-level information: TCR clusters were mostly donor specific. Study-level points and caveats: There were some responding clones in pre-infection memory, which suggested that cross-reactive memory had joined.

The CDR3 loop spans 13 amino acids. Germline values: CDR1 SGHRS, CDR2 YFSETQ. TCRdb passed the 5' RACE reads through MiXCR, listing each CDR3 protein once. The sample carries under 90,000 distinct CDR3 sequences, roughly 14% recorded once. Sequencing input: PBMCs or a T cell subset sorted from them (not recorded which). The chain links TRBV5-1 to TRBJ2-1, with 9 bases aligning to TRBD2. This TCR was sampled from an adult woman who had mild COVID-19 (a few samples of this study predate the infection). Cell type and time point are not known. The CDR3 is CASSGSSYNEQFF. In DNA, the CDR3 is TGTGCCAGTAGCGGGAGCTCCTACAATGAGCAGTTCTTC.